This entry features one T cell receptor beta chain sequence. The antigen is undetermined. Produced via immunoSEQ multiplex PCR; TCRdb's table is partial and in-frame only. The sample contains some 150,000 clones, approximately 88% of which appear only once. This record comes from a study of cytomegalovirus exposure and HLA in healthy donors. The CDR3 runs to 16 residues. CDR1 and CDR2 (germline): SGHVS, FQNEAQ. V dropped 3 bases and J dropped 8; count of bases not matched to a gene: 12. Study-wide findings and caveats: Three of the chains that were CMV-associated were confirmed in vitro to be specific for CMV antigens.

V gene TRBV7-8 combines with J gene TRBJ2-1; 8 positions match TRBD2. The sequence derives from a woman younger than 35 in good health and CMV-seropositive. Sequenced sample: PBMCs. The CDR3 nucleotides are TGTGCCAGCAGCTTTAACCCGGGACTAGATCTCGATGAGCAGTTCTTC. This sequence encodes CASSFNPGLDLDEQFF.